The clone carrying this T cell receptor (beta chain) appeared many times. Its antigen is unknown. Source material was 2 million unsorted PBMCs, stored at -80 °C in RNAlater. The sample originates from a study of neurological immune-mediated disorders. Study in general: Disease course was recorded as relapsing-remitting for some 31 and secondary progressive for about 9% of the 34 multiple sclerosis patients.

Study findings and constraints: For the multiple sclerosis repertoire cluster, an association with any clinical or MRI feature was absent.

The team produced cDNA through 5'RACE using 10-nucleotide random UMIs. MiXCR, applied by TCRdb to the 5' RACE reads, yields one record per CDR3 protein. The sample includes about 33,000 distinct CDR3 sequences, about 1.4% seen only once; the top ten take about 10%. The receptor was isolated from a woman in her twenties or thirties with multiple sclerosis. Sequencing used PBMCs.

The CDR3 nucleotides read TGCGCCAGCAGCTCGGGACTGGTGAACACCGGGGAGCTGTTTTTT. Translating it yields CASSSGLVNTGELFF. The V call is TRBV5-1, the J call TRBJ2-2; the D gene is possibly TRBD2 (6 bases). Germline V lookup: CDR1 SGHRS, CDR2 YFSETQ. V was shortened by 3 bases and J by 1 base, with 10 bases between the two germline ends. This CDR3 is built from 15 residues.